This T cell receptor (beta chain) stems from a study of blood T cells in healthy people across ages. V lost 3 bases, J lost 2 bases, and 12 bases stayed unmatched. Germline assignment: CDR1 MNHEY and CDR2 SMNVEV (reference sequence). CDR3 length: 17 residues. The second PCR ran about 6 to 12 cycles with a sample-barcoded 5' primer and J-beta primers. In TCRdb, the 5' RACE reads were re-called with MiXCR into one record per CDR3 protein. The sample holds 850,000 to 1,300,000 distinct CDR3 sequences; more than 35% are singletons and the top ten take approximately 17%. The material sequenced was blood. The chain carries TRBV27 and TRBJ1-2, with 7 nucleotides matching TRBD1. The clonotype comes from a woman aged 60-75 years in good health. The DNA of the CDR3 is TGTGCCAGCAGTTTCGGAGTCGAAGGGGGCATAAACTATGGCTACACCTTC. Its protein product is CASSFGVEGGINYGYTF.